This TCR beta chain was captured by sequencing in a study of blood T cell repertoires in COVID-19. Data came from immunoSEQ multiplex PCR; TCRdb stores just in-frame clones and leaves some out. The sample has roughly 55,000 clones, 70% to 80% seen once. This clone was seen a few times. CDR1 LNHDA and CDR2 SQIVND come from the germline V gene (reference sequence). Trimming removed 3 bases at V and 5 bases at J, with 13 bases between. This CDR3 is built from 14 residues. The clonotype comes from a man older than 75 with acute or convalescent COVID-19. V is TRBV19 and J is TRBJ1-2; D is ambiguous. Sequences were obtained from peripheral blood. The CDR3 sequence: CASSMSALFYGYTF. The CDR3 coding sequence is TGTGCCAGTAGTATGTCAGCGCTTTTTTATGGCTACACCTTC.